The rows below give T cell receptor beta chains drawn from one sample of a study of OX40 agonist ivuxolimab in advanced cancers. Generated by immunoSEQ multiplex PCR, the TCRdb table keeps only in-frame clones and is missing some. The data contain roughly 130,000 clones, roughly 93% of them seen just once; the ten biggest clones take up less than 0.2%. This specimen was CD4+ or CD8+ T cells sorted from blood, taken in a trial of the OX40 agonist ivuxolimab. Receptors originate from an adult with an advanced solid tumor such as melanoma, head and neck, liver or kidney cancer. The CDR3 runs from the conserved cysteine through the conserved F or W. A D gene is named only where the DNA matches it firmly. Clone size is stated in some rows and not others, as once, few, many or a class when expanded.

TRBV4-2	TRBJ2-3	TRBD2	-	CASSPEASGGANTDTQYF	TGTGCCAGCAGCCCGGAAGCTAGCGGGGGGGCTAACACAGATACGCAGTATTTT
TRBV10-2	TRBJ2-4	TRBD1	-	CASGRGTGVSVRDF	TGCGCCAGCGGGAGGGGGACAGGGGTCTCGGTCCGGGACTTC
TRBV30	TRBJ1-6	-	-	CAWKSSGVYNSPLHF	TGTGCCTGGAAATCTTCGGGGGTATATAATTCACCCCTCCACTTT
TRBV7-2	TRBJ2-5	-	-	CASSLMERPQETQYF	TGTGCCAGCAGCTTAATGGAGAGGCCCCAAGAGACCCAGTACTTC
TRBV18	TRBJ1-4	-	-	CASSQGGGEKLFF	TGTGCCAGCTCACAGGGAGGAGGTGAAAAACTGTTTTTT
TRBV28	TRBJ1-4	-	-	CASSLRMTNEKLFF	TGTGCCAGCAGTTTGAGGATGACTAATGAAAAACTGTTTTTT
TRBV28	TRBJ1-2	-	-	CASILQGQGRSNYGYTF	TGTGCCAGCATCCTTCAGGGGCAGGGGCGATCTAACTATGGCTACACCTTC
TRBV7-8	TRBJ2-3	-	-	CASSLTGGRTDTQYF	TGTGCCAGCAGCTTAACCGGGGGCCGCACAGATACGCAGTATTTT
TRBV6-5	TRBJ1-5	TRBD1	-	CASSLTGGNQPQHF	TGTGCCAGCAGTTTGACAGGGGGCAACCAGCCCCAGCATTTT
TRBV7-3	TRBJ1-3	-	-	CASSSREGNTIYF	TGTGCCAGCAGCTCTCGGGAGGGAAACACCATATATTTT
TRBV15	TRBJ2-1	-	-	CATSRASGYEQFF	TGTGCCACCAGCAGAGCGAGCGGCTATGAGCAGTTCTTC
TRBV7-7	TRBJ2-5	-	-	CASSAVGGGETQYF	TGTGCCAGCAGCGCCGTGGGGGGGGGCGAGACCCAGTACTTC
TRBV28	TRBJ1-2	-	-	CASSLHGGNYGYTF	TGTGCCAGCAGTCTCCACGGGGGCAACTATGGCTACACCTTC
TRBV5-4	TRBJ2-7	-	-	CASSLTRNPYEQYF	TGTGCCAGCAGCTTGACTAGAAACCCCTACGAGCAGTACTTC
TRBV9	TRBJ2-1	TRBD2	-	CASSVLAGFNNEQFF	TGTGCCAGCAGCGTACTAGCGGGATTCAACAATGAGCAGTTCTTC
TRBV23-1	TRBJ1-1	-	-	CASSQSRGTPEAFF	TGCGCCAGCAGTCAATCGCGAGGGACCCCTGAAGCTTTCTTT
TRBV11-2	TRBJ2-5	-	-	CASSLVGSETQYF	TGTGCCAGCAGCTTAGTTGGGTCGGAGACCCAGTACTTC
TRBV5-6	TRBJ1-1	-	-	CASSSQGNTEAFF	TGTGCCAGCAGCTCACAGGGAAACACTGAAGCTTTCTTT
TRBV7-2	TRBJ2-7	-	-	CASSLREAGYEQYF	TGTGCCAGCAGCTTGCGAGAGGCGGGGTACGAGCAGTACTTC
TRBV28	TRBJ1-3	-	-	CASSSPAGTGNTIYF	TGTGCCAGCAGTTCGCCCGCGGGTACTGGAAACACCATATATTTT
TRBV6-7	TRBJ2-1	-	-	CASRSRDSGNEQFF	TGTGCCAGCAGGAGCCGGGACTCCGGGAATGAGCAGTTCTTC
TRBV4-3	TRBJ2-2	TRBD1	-	CASSRSGTGNTGELFF	TGCGCCAGCAGCCGTTCCGGGACAGGGAACACCGGGGAGCTGTTTTTT
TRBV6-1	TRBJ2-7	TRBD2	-	CASSEAGGTRLYEQYF	TGTGCCAGCAGTGAAGCGGGCGGGACTAGACTCTACGAGCAGTACTTC
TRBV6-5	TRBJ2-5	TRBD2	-	CASTAGKQYF	TGTGCCAGCACAGCGGGAAAACAGTACTTC
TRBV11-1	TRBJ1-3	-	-	CASSLLRDGDSGNTIYF	TGTGCCAGCAGCTTGCTCCGGGACGGTGACTCTGGAAACACCATATATTTT
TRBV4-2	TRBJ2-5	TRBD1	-	CASSLPQGGETQYF	TGTGCCAGCAGCCTCCCACAGGGGGGAGAGACCCAGTACTTC
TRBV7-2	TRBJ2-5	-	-	CASSSHKTIEETQYF	TGTGCCAGCAGCTCACATAAGACTATAGAAGAGACCCAGTACTTC
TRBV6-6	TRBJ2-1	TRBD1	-	CASSYLTGQVHNEQFF	TGTGCCAGCAGTTACCTTACTGGACAGGTCCACAATGAGCAGTTCTTC
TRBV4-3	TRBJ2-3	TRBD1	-	CASSQPAGGGTDTQYF	TGCGCCAGCAGCCAACCGGCAGGGGGTGGCACAGATACGCAGTATTTT
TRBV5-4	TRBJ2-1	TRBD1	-	CASSSGQGGNEQFF	TGTGCCAGCAGCTCGGGACAGGGTGGCAATGAGCAGTTCTTC
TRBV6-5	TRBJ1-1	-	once	CASGGNTEAFF	TGTGCCAGCGGGGGGAACACTGAAGCTTTCTTT
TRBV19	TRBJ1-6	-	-	CASSFTDYNSPLHF	TGTGCCAGTAGTTTCACGGATTATAATTCACCCCTCCACTTT
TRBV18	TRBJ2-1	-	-	CASSPQSGGLEQFF	TGTGCCAGCTCACCACAATCGGGGGGCCTAGAGCAGTTCTTC
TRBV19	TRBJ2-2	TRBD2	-	CASSAKREGSGELFF	TGTGCCAGTAGTGCCAAGCGGGAGGGTTCCGGGGAGCTGTTTTTT
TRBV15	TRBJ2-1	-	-	CATSRGGAYNEQFF	TGTGCCACCAGCAGAGGCGGGGCCTACAATGAGCAGTTCTTC
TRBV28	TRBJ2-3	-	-	CASSGAINTQYF	TGTGCCAGCAGTGGGGCAATTAATACGCAGTATTTT
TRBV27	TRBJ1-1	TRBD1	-	CASSFQDRVDTEAFF	TGTGCCAGCAGTTTCCAAGACAGGGTTGACACTGAAGCTTTCTTT
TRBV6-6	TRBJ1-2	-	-	CASRLNREGSGYTF	TGTGCCAGTAGGCTAAATAGGGAAGGTAGTGGCTACACCTTC
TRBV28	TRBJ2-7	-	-	CASSSEGSIRGRGEQYF	TGTGCCAGCAGTTCCGAAGGGAGTATTAGGGGGAGAGGCGAGCAGTACTTC
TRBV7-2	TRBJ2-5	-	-	CASSLSPAHETQYF	TGTGCCAGCAGCTTATCTCCCGCCCACGAGACCCAGTACTTC
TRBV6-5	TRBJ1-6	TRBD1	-	CASGRDRDSPLHF	TGTGCCAGCGGTCGGGACAGGGATTCACCCCTCCACTTT
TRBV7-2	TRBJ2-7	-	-	CASSSNSGTFYEQYF	TGTGCCAGCAGCTCCAACTCCGGGACCTTCTACGAGCAGTACTTC
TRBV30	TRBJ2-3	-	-	CAWKAGQSLTDTQYF	TGTGCCTGGAAGGCGGGACAGTCCCTCACAGATACGCAGTATTTT
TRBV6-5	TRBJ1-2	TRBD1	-	CASRTGNYGYTF	TGTGCCAGCAGGACAGGGAACTATGGCTACACCTTC
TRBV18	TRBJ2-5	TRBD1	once	CASSRTQQGSQETQYF	TGTGCCAGCTCACGCACCCAACAGGGGAGCCAAGAGACCCAGTACTTC
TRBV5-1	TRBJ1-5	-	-	CASRRDPKQPQHF	TGCGCCAGCAGGCGGGACCCCAAGCAGCCCCAGCATTTT
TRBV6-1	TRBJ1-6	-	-	CASSQRVEGISPLHF	TGTGCCAGCAGTCAACGGGTAGAGGGAATTTCACCCCTCCACTTT
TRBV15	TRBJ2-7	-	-	CATSRDHYLISEQYF	TGTGCCACCAGCAGAGACCATTATCTCATTAGTGAGCAGTACTTC
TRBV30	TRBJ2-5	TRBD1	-	CAWAADRAETQYF	TGTGCCTGGGCCGCGGACAGGGCGGAGACCCAGTACTTC
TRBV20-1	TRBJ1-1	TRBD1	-	CSAGTGERAFF	TGCAGTGCCGGGACAGGGGAGCGAGCTTTCTTT
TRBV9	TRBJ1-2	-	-	CASSTRDIWDGYTF	TGTGCCAGCAGCACCCGGGACATTTGGGATGGCTACACCTTC
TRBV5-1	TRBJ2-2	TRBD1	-	CASSLRGTGTGGSGELFF	TGCGCCAGCAGTTTGAGGGGAACCGGGACAGGGGGTTCCGGGGAGCTGTTTTTT
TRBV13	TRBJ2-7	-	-	CASSQQGRRLVDEQYF	TGTGCCAGCAGTCAACAGGGTAGGAGGTTGGTCGACGAGCAGTACTTC
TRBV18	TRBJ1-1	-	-	CASSLQADPDTEAFF	TGTGCCAGCTCACTTCAGGCTGACCCTGACACTGAAGCTTTCTTT
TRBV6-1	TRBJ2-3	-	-	CASSEVPGTDTQYF	TGTGCCAGCAGTGAAGTACCGGGCACAGATACGCAGTATTTT
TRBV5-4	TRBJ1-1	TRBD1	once	CASSLAGGRQGGNTEAFF	TGTGCCAGCAGCTTGGCCGGAGGGAGACAGGGGGGGAACACTGAAGCTTTCTTT
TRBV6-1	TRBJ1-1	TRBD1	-	CASTPDRGAHTEAFF	TGTGCCAGCACCCCGGACAGGGGGGCCCACACTGAAGCTTTCTTT
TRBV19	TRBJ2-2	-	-	CASSLGHANTGELFF	TGTGCCAGTAGTTTAGGACACGCGAACACCGGGGAGCTGTTTTTT
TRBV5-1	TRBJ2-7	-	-	CASSTGQRFSYEQYF	TGCGCCAGCAGCACCGGACAGAGATTTTCCTACGAGCAGTACTTC